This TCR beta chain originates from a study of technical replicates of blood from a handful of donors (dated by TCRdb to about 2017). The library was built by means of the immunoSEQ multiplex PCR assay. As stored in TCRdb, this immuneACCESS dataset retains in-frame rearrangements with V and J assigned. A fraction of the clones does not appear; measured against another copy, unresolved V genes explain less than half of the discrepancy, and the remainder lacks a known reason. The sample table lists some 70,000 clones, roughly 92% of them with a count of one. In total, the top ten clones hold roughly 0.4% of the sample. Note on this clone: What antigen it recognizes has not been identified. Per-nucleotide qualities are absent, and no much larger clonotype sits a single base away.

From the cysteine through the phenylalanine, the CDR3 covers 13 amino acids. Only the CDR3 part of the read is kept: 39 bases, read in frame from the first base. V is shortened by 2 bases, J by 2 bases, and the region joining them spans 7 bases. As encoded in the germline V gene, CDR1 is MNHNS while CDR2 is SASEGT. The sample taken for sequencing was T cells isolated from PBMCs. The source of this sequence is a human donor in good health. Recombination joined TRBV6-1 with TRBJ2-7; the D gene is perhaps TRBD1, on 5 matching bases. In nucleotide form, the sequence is TGTGCCAGCAGTGAATGGGGCACCTACGAGCAGTACTTC. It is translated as CASSEWGTYEQYF.